This TCR beta chain is from a study of T-cell reconstitution after alpha-beta-depleted transplantation in children. This clonotype was counted ten times or more. CDR3 size: 14 residues. Trimming removed 4 bases at V and 8 bases at J, with 15 bases between. CDR1 is SGHTA, CDR2 FQGNSA, per germline. Library preparation (for TCRbeta) was performed with unique molecular identifiers. TCRdb itself ran the PCR reads through MiXCR, one entry per CDR3 protein. Counted here are 100,000 or so distinct CDR3 sequences, roughly 16% occurring once; the ten biggest clones make up around 20%. The genes are TRBV7-2 and TRBJ2-1; D is perhaps TRBD1 (5 bases). This specimen was PBMCs, mostly from graft donor cells, taken 180 days after TCRalphabeta/CD19-depleted stem cell transplant. The receptor's source is a male patient between 2 and 10 years old who had a stem cell transplant for acute lymphoblastic leukemia, so the T cells may come from the graft donor. The CDR3 DNA reads TGTGCCAGCAGCTCACAGGTATTGATCGATGAGCAGTTCTTC. It specifies CASSSQVLIDEQFF. The full variable domain, completed using reference TRBV7-2 and TRBJ2-1, is GAGVSQSPSNKVTEKGKDVELRCDPISGHTALYWYRQSLGQGLEFLIYFQGNSAPDKSGLPSDRFSAERTGGSVSTLTIQRTQQEDSAVYLCASSSQVLIDEQFFGPGTRLTVL.